The subject of this entry is one T cell receptor beta chain. The antigen is not known. These data come from a study of response to subunit inactivated influenza vaccine. Study-wide results and limits: Seasonal influenza vaccination, on each occasion, was suggested by the authors to recruit few new T cells.

TCRdb re-called the RT-PCR reads with MiXCR, one entry per CDR3 protein. The table shows roughly 710,000 distinct CDR3 sequences, with 14% occurring only once. CDR1 PRHDT and CDR2 FYEKMQ come from the germline V gene (reference sequence). Deletions cut 2 bases from V and 7 bases from J, with 11 bases between. The CDR3 runs to 13 residues. The clonotype originates from a man aged 50-59 years who received an inactivated influenza vaccine. The genes are TRBV13 and TRBJ2-5, with D maybe TRBD2 (5 bases). The source was PBMCs from blood, collected 14 to 15 days before vaccination. CDR3 residues: CASSLSGVGTQYF. As DNA, the CDR3 is TGTGCCAGCAGCTTAAGCGGCGTTGGGACCCAGTACTTC.